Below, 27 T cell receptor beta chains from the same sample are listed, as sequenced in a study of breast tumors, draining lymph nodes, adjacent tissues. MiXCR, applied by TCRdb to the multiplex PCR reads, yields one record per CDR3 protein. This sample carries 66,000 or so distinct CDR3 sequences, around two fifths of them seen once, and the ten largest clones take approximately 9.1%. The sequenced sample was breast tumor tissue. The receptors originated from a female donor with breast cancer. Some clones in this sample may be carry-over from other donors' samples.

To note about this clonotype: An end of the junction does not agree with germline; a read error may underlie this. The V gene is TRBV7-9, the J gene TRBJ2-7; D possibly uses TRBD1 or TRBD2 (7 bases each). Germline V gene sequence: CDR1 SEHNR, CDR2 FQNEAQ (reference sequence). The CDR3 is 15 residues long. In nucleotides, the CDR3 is TGCGCCAGCAGCTTATCCGGGGCAGGGGGGGTCGAGCGGTACTTC. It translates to CASSLSGAGGVERYF.

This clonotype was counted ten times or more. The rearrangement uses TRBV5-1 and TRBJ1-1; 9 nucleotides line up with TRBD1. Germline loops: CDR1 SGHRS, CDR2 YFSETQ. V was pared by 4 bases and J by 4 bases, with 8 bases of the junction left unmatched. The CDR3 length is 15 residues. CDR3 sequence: CASSPWDRVGTEAFF. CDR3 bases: TGCGCCAGCAGCCCGTGGGACAGGGTAGGCACTGAAGCTTTCTTT.

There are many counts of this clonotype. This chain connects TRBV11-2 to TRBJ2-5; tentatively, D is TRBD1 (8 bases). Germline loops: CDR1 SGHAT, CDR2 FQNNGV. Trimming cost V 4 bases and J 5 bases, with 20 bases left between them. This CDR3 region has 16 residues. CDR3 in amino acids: CASSSGGGQGGETQYF. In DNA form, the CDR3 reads TGTGCCAGCAGCTCGGGGGGCGGACAGGGCGGGGAGACCCAGTACTTC.

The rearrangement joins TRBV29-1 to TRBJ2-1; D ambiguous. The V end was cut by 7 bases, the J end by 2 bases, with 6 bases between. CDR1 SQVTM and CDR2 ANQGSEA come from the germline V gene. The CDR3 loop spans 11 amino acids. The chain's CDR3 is CSGRTYNEQFF. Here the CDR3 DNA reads TGCAGCGGGAGAACCTACAATGAGCAGTTCTTC.

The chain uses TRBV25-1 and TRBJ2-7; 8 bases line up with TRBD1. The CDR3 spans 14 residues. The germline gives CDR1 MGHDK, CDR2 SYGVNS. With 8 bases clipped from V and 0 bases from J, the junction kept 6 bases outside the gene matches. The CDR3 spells CASFRTGLSYEQYF. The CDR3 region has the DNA TGTGCCAGCTTCCGGACAGGGCTCTCCTACGAGCAGTACTTC.

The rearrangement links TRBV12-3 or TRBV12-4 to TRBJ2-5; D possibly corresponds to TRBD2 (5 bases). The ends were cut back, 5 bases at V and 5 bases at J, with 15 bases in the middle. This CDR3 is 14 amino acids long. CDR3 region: CASSNERVGETQYF. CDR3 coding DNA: TGTGCCAGCAGTAACGAGAGGGTGGGGGAGACCCAGTACTTC.

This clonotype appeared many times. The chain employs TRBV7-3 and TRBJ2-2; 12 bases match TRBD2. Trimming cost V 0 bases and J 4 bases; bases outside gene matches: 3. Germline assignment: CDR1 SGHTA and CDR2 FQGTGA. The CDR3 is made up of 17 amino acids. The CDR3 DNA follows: TGTGCCAGCAGCTTAACGACTAGCGGGGGTGTCACCGGGGAGCTGTTTTTT. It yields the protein CASSLTTSGGVTGELFF.

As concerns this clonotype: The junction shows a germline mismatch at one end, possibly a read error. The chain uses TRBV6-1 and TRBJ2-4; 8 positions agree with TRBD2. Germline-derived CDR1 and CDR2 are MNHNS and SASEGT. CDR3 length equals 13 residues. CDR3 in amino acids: CASSAGGENIQYF. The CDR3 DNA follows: TGTGCTAGCAGTGCGGGGGGCGAAAACATTCAGTACTTC.

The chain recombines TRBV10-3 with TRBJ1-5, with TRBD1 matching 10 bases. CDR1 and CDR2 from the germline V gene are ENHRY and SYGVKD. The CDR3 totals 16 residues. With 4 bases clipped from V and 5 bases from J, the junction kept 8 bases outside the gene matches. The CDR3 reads CAISATWTGGHQPQHF. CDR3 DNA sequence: TGTGCCATCAGTGCCACTTGGACAGGGGGGCATCAGCCCCAGCATTTT.

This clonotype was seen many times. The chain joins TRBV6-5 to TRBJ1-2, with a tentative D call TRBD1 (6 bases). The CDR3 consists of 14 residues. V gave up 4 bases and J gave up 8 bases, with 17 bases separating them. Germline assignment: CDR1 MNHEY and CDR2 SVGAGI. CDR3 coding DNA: TGTGCCAGCAGTTCCACAAGGGGGGAAGGCGGCTACACCTTC. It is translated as CASSSTRGEGGYTF.

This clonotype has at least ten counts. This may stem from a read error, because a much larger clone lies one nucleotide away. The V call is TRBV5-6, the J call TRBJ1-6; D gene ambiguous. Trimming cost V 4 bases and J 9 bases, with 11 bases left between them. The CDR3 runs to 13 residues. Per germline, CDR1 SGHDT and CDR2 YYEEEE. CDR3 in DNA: TGTGCCAGCAGCCTCCAGCGGACTTCACCCCTCCACTTT. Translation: CASSLQRTSPLHF.

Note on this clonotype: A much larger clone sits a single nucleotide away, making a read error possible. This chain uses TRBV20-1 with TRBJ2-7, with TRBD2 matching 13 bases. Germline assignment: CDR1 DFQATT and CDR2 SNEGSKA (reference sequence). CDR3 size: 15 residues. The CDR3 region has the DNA TGCAGTGCTAGAGGGACTAGCGGGAGTTACTACGAGCGGTACTTC. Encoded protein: CSARGTSGSYYERYF.

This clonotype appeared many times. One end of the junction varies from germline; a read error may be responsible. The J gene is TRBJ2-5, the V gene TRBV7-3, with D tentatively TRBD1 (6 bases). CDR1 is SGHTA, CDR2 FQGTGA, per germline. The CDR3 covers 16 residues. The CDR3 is CASSLTLSRGQETQYF. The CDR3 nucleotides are TGTGCCAGCAGCCTAACGCTTAGCAGGGGACAAGAGACCCAGTACTTC.

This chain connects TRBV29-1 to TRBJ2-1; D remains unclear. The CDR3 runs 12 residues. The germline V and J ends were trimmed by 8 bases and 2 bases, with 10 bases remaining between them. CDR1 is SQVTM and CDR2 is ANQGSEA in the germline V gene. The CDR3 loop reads CSRESTYNEQFF. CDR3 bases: TGCAGCCGTGAAAGTACCTACAATGAGCAGTTCTTC.

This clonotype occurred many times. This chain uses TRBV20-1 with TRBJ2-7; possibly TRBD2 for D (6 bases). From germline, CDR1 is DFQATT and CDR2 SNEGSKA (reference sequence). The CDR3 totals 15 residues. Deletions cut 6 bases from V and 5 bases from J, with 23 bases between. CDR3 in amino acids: CSAHDRGPGGDEQYF. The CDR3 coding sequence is TGCAGTGCCCACGACCGGGGACCTGGAGGGGACGAGCAGTACTTC.

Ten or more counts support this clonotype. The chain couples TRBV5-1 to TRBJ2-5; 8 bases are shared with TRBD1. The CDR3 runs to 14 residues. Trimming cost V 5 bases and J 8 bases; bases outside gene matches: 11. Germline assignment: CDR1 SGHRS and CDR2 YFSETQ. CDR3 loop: CASSPRQGTDTQYF. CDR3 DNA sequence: TGCGCCAGCAGTCCTCGACAGGGGACCGACACCCAGTACTTC. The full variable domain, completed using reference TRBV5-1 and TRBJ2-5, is KAGVTQTPRYLIKTRGQQVTLSCSPISGHRSVSWYQQTPGQGLQFLFEYFSETQRNKGNFPGRFSGRQFSNSRSEMNVSTLELGDSALYLCASSPRQGTDTQYFGPGTRLLVL.

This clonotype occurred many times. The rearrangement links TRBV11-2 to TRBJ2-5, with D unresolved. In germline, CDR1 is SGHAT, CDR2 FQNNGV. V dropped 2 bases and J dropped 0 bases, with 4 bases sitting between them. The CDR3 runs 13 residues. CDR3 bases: TGTGCCAGCAGCTTAACGTACCAAGAGACCCAGTACTTC. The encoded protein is CASSLTYQETQYF.

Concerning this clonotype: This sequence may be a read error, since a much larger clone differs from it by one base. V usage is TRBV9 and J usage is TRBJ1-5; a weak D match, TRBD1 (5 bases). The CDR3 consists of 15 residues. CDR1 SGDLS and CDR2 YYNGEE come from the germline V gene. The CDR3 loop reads CASSTGAIVGQPPHF. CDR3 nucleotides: TGTGCCAGCAGCACTGGGGCGATAGTGGGTCAGCCCCCGCATTTT.

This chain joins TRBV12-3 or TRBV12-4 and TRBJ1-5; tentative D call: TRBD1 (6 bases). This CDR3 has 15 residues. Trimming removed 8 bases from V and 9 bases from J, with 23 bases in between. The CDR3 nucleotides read TGTGCCAGCGGTTGGGTCCTAGGGGGATCAGGGCCCCAGCATTTT. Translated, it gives CASGWVLGGSGPQHF.

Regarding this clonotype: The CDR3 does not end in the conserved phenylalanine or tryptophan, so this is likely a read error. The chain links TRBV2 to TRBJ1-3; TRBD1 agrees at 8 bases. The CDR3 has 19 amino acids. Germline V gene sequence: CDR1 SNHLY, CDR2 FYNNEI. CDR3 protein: CAGSGGTGADRRSGNTIYL. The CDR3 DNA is TGTGCCGGCAGTGGAGGGACAGGAGCCGACCGTCGCTCTGGAAACACCATATATCTT.

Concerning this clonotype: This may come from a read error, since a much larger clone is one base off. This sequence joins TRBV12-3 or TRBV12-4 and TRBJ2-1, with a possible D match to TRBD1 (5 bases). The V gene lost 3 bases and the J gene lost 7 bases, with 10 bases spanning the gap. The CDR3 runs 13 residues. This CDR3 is CASSLPRANEQFF. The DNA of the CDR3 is TGTGCCAGCAGTTTGCCCAGGGCGAATGAGCAGTTCTTC.

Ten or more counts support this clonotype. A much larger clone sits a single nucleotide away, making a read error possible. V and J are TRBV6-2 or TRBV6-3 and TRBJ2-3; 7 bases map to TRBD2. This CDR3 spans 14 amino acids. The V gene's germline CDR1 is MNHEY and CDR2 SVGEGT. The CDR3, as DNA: TGTGCCAGCAGTCGGGGCGGGAGCAAAGATACGCAGTATTTT. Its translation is CASSRGGSKDTQYF.

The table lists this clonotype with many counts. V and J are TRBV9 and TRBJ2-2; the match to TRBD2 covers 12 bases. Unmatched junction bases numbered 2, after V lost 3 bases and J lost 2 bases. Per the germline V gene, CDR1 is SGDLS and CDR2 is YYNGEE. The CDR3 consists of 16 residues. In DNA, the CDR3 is TGTGCCAGCAGCGCGACTAGCGGGAGAAACACCGGGGAGCTGTTTTTT. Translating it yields CASSATSGRNTGELFF.

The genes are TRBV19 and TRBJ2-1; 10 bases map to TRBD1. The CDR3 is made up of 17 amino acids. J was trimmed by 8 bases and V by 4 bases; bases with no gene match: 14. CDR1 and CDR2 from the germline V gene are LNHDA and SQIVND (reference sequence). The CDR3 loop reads CASSTLPGQGLSDEQFF. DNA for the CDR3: TGTGCCAGTAGTACCCTTCCGGGACAGGGGCTCTCGGATGAGCAGTTCTTC.

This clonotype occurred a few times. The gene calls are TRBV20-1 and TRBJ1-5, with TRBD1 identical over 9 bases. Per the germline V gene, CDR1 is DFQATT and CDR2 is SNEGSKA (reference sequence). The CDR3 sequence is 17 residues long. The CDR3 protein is CRARPDRGYIGNQPQHF. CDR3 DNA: TGCAGAGCAAGGCCGGACAGGGGATATATTGGCAATCAGCCCCAGCATTTT.

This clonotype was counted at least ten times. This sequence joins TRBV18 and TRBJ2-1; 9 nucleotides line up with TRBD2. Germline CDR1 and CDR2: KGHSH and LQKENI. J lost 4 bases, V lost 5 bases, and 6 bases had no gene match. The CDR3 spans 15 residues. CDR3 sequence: CASSETSGYYNEQFF. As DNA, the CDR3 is TGTGCCAGCTCAGAAACTAGCGGGTATTACAATGAGCAGTTCTTC. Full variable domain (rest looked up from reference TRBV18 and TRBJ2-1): NAGVMQNPRHLVRRRGQEARLRCSPMKGHSHVYWYRQLPEEGLKFMVYLQKENIIDESGMPKERFSAEFPKEGPSILRIQQVVRGDSAAYFCASSETSGYYNEQFFGPGTRLTVL.

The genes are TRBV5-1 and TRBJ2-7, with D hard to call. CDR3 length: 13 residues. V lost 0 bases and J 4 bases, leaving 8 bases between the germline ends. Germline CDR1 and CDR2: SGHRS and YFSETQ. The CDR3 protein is CASSLGEFYEQYF. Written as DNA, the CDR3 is TGCGCCAGCAGCTTGGGAGAGTTTTACGAGCAGTACTTC.